This note documents a single TCR beta chain sequence. Its antigen is unknown. This sample stems from a study of T cell responses to AZD1222 COVID-19 vaccine. Study-level information: Investigators merged groups given second doses at roughly 4 or roughly 12 weeks. Study observations and caveats: Baseline testing showed seropositivity in only six or seven AZD1222 recipients. Clonal diversity was possibly underestimated, and white British individuals and females predominated among donors.

The table came from immunoSEQ multiplex PCR; TCRdb's copy has only in-frame clones and leaves some out. The repertoire consists of roughly 100,000 clones, with around nine tenths occurring once and the leading ten covering roughly 20%. CDR1 is SGHDT, CDR2 YYEEEE, per germline. The CDR3 runs to 13 residues. J gave up 10 bases and V 4 bases, and 8 bases lay outside the gene matches. Sequencing used peripheral blood, obtained on day 0 of AZD1222 vaccination. This TCR derives from an adult in good health. This chain joins TRBV5-6 and TRBJ1-2; 9 bases are a match to TRBD1. The CDR3 coding sequence is TGTGCCAGCAGCGCGGGACAGGGTATAAACTACACCTTC. Its protein product is CASSAGQGINYTF. The full variable domain, with the rest looked up from reference TRBV5-6 and TRBJ1-2, is DAGVTQSPTHLIKTRGQQVTLRCSPKSGHDTVSWYQQALGQGPQFIFQYYEEEERQRGNFPDRFSGHQFPNYSSELNVNALLLGDSALYLCASSAGQGINYTFGSGTRLTVV.